This record concerns one TCR beta chain sequence. Original data processing: Reference gene primer amplification gave estimated nucleated cell counts. Profiled with immunoSEQ multiplex PCR; TCRdb holds only in-frame clones, not every one. Clone size and the V and J calls come from that table; the DNA yielded D and trimming. The sample has roughly 97,000 clones, roughly nine tenths seen once. This sample is part of a study of blood T cell repertoires in COVID-19. Material: peripheral blood. This TCR was recovered from a man in his fifties or sixties with acute or convalescent COVID-19.

DNA for the CDR3: TGTGCCAGCTCACTAACGACAGGCAATTCGAACACTGAAGCTTTCTTT. Its translation is CASSLTTGNSNTEAFF. The rearrangement uses TRBV18 and TRBJ1-1; D perhaps matches TRBD1 (6 bases). Trimming left V 4 bases short and J 1 base short, with 16 bases between. This CDR3 has 16 residues. Germline V gives CDR1 KGHSH, CDR2 LQKENI.